Each of the 8 T cell receptor beta chains below was sequenced from the same sample in a study of OX40 agonist ivuxolimab in advanced cancers. Sequenced by immunoSEQ multiplex PCR; TCRdb stores in-frame clones only, minus some. The data show 90,000 to 100,000 clones, with about 80% seen just once and more than 1.1% held by the top ten. The material was CD4+ or CD8+ T cells sorted from blood, obtained in a trial of the OX40 agonist ivuxolimab. Receptors originate from an adult with an advanced solid tumor such as melanoma, head and neck, liver or kidney cancer.

This chain uses TRBV6-5 with TRBJ2-3; TRBD2 is a possible D gene (5 bases). Trimming removed 0 bases at V and 1 base at J, with 8 bases between. CDR1 is MNHEY, CDR2 SVGAGI, per germline. The CDR3 runs 15 residues. CDR3 residues: CASSYSTRGTDTQYF. In DNA form, the CDR3 reads TGTGCCAGCAGTTACTCCACTAGAGGCACAGATACGCAGTATTTT.

This clone occurred once. The chain recombines TRBV29-1 with TRBJ2-6; 10 nucleotides align to TRBD1. Trimming cost V 6 bases and J 0 bases; bases outside gene matches: 11. The germline V gene has CDR1 SQVTM and CDR2 ANQGSEA. The CDR3 length is 18 residues. The DNA for the CDR3 is TGCAGCGTGCGAGAGACAGGGGGCTTGAGCTCTGGGGCCAACGTCCTGACTTTC. This codes for CSVRETGGLSSGANVLTF. The full variable domain, its missing parts supplied by reference TRBV29-1 and TRBJ2-6, is SAVISQKPSRDICQRGTSLTIQCQVDSQVTMMFWYRQQPGQSLTLIATANQGSEATYESGFVIDKFPISRPNLTFSTLTVSNMSPEDSSIYLCSVRETGGLSSGANVLTFGAGSRLTVL.

The rearrangement joins TRBV7-3 to TRBJ2-2; D unresolved. The CDR3 consists of 13 residues. V lost 4 bases, J lost 5 bases, and 8 bases lay in between. From germline, CDR1 is SGHTA and CDR2 FQGTGA. The CDR3 DNA reads TGTGCCAGCAGCTCATTTAAGACCGGGGAGCTGTTTTTT. Translated: CASSSFKTGELFF.

The J gene is TRBJ1-1, the V gene TRBV6-1; TRBD1 might be the D (6 bases). This CDR3 region has 13 residues. The V end was cut by 6 bases, the J end by 6 bases, with 14 bases between. The germline gives CDR1 MNHNS, CDR2 SASEGT. The CDR3 DNA sequence: TGTGCCAGCAGGGAACAGGGATGGGCTGAAGCTTTCTTT. Translating gives CASREQGWAEAFF.

V usage is TRBV11-3 and J usage is TRBJ2-4; 8 bases are a match to TRBD2. CDR1 is SGHNT, CDR2 YENEEA, per germline. The CDR3 runs 14 residues. V dropped 4 bases and J dropped 3; count of bases not matched to a gene: 2. The CDR3 here is CASSSGGDKNIQYF. The DNA of the CDR3 is TGTGCCAGCAGCTCCGGGGGGGACAAAAACATTCAGTACTTC.

This chain joins TRBV7-2 and TRBJ2-3; D is undetermined. V was cut by 4 bases and J by 4 bases, with 6 bases left in between. The CDR3 length is 12 residues. The germline CDR1 and CDR2 sequences are SGHTA and FQGNSA. The CDR3 coding sequence is TGTGCCAGCAGCTCTTGGGCAGATACGCAGTATTTT. This sequence encodes CASSSWADTQYF.

The chain links TRBV7-3 to TRBJ2-1; D not resolved. The V gene lost 1 base and the J gene lost 6 bases, with 7 bases spanning the gap. The CDR3 totals 13 residues. Per the germline V gene, CDR1 is SGHTA and CDR2 is FQGTGA. The CDR3 here is CASSLIRSNEQFF. The CDR3, as DNA: TGTGCCAGCAGCTTAATCCGCTCCAATGAGCAGTTCTTC. Full variable domain (rest looked up from reference TRBV7-3 and TRBJ2-1): GAGVSQTPSNKVTEKGKYVELRCDPISGHTALYWYRQSLGQGPEFLIYFQGTGAADDSGLPNDRFFAVRPEGSVSTLKIQRTERGDSAVYLCASSLIRSNEQFFGPGTRLTVL.

This clone was found a few times. The chain joins TRBV21-1 to TRBJ2-7; the D call in the table, TRBD1, was not verified against the DNA. TRBV21-1 is assigned pseudogene status. This CDR3 region has 15 residues. In DNA, the CDR3 is TGTGCCAGCAGCAAAGGGGCCTTACTGTTACACGAGCAGTACTTC. The encoded protein is CASSKGALLLHEQYF.